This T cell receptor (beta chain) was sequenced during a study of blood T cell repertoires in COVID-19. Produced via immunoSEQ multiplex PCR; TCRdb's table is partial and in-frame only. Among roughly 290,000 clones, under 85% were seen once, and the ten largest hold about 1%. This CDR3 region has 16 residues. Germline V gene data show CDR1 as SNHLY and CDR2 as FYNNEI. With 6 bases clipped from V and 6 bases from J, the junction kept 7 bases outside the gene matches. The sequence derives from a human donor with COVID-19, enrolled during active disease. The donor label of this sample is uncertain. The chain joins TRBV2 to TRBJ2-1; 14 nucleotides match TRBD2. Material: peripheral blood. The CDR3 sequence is CASRGLAGVGANEQFF. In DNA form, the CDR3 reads TGTGCCAGCAGGGGACTAGCGGGGGTTGGGGCCAATGAGCAGTTCTTC. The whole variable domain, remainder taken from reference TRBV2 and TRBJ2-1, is EPEVTQTPSHQVTQMGQEVILRCVPISNHLYFYWYRQILGQKVEFLVSFYNNEISEKSEIFDDQFSVERPDGSNFTLKIRSTKLEDSAMYFCASRGLAGVGANEQFFGPGTRLTVL.